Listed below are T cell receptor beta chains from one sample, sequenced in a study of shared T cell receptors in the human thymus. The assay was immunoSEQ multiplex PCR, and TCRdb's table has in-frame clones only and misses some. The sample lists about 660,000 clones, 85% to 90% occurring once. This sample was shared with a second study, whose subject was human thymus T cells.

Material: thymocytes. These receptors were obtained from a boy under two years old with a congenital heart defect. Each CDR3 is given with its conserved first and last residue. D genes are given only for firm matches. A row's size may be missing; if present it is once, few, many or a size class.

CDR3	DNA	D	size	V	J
CAWSHRQDNEQFF	TGTGCCTGGAGCCATAGACAGGACAATGAGCAGTTCTTC	-	-	TRBV30	TRBJ2-1
CASSFLRQGPEQYF	TGTGCCAGCAGCTTCCTCAGACAGGGGCCCGAGCAGTACTTC	TRBD1	-	TRBV7-8	TRBJ2-7
CASSNPATGGPDTQYF	TGTGCCAGCAGTAACCCCGCAACAGGGGGCCCAGATACGCAGTATTTT	TRBD1	-	TRBV27	TRBJ2-3
CASSLIAGEGPDEQYF	TGCGCCAGCAGCCTAATAGCGGGAGAGGGCCCTGACGAGCAGTACTTC	TRBD2	-	TRBV4-3	TRBJ2-7
CASSLINPPGQGPMGYTF	TGTGCCAGCAGCTTAATCAACCCCCCGGGACAGGGCCCTATGGGCTACACCTTC	TRBD1	-	TRBV7-8	TRBJ1-2
CASSLGLAGGREDTQYF	TGTGCCAGCAGCCTTGGACTAGCGGGAGGACGTGAGGATACGCAGTATTTT	TRBD2	-	TRBV4-2	TRBJ2-3
CAWSQTSGSGLQETQYF	TGTGCCTGGAGTCAGACTAGCGGGAGTGGACTCCAAGAGACCCAGTACTTC	TRBD2	-	TRBV30	TRBJ2-5
CASSLVIAGGPTGELFF	TGCGCCAGCAGCCTGGTAATAGCGGGAGGCCCCACCGGGGAGCTGTTTTTT	TRBD2	-	TRBV4-3	TRBJ2-2
CASSYSAGLNTEAFF	TGTGCCAGCAGTTACTCGGCAGGGTTGAACACTGAAGCTTTCTTT	-	-	TRBV6-5	TRBJ1-1
CASSLAKTSPEQYF	TGTGCCAGCAGCTTAGCGAAGACTAGTCCCGAGCAGTACTTC	-	-	TRBV7-9	TRBJ2-7
CASSFTGEEAKNIQYF	TGTGCCAGCAGCTTTACAGGGGAAGAGGCCAAAAACATTCAGTACTTC	TRBD1	-	TRBV7-9	TRBJ2-4
CASRRDSGDEQFF	TGTGCCAGCAGACGGGACTCCGGGGATGAGCAGTTCTTC	-	-	TRBV27	TRBJ2-1
CASSFGGLTDTQYF	TGTGCCAGCAGTTTTGGGGGCCTCACAGATACGCAGTATTTT	-	once	TRBV7-9	TRBJ2-3
CASSVLAGEFLWEQYF	TGCGCCAGCAGCGTCTTAGCGGGGGAATTTTTGTGGGAGCAGTACTTC	TRBD2	once	TRBV5-1	TRBJ2-7
CASRTGRETQYF	TGTGCCAGCAGGACAGGGAGGGAGACCCAGTACTTC	-	-	TRBV27	TRBJ2-5
CASSINRGGEQYF	TGTGCCAGCAGCATCAACAGGGGGGGAGAGCAGTACTTC	-	-	TRBV7-7	TRBJ2-7
CASSLTSPYAGGTQYF	TGTGCCAGCAGCTTGACTAGCCCTTACGCTGGTGGGACCCAGTACTTC	-	-	TRBV5-6	TRBJ2-5
CASSGTRLSETPTDTQYF	TGTGCCAGCAGTGGGACTAGACTCTCAGAGACCCCCACAGATACGCAGTATTTT	TRBD2	-	TRBV27	TRBJ2-3
CASSYTVKNIQYF	TGTGCCAGCAGTTACACGGTCAAAAACATTCAGTACTTC	-	-	TRBV6-5	TRBJ2-4
CASSSILLRPYEQYF	TGTGCCAGCAGCTCAATCCTACTCCGCCCCTACGAGCAGTACTTC	-	-	TRBV7-6	TRBJ2-7